This entry describes one T cell receptor beta chain. Its specificity is unknown. The sample is drawn from a study of blood T cells in healthy people across ages. Study observations and caveats: Roughly linearly, TCR beta diversity per million T cells fell as age increased.

Germline V CDR1 and CDR2: DFQATT, SNEGSKA (reference sequence). Trimming took 3 bases from V and 7 from J, leaving 12 bases between them. The CDR3 runs to 12 residues. The authors ran a second PCR of 7 to 11 cycles using a sample-barcoded 5' primer and a J-beta primer mix. TCRdb used MiXCR to reprocess the 5' RACE reads, holding one entry per CDR3 protein. The sample lists 700,000 to 950,000 distinct CDR3 sequences, about 40% occurring once. This sequence originates from a woman aged 60-75 years in good health. The chain employs TRBV20-1 and TRBJ2-5; D uncertain. Input material: blood. Written as DNA, the CDR3 is TGCAGTGCTAGCCCCCTGTTCGGGACCCAGTACTTC. Translation: CSASPLFGTQYF.